The T cell receptor beta chain under discussion was sequenced for a study of T cell responses to AZD1222 COVID-19 vaccine. The CDR3 runs 14 residues. Germline values: CDR1 MGHRA, CDR2 YSYEKL. With V trimmed by 2 bases and J by 7 bases, 6 bases remained unmatched. Data came from immunoSEQ multiplex PCR; TCRdb stores just in-frame clones and leaves some out. Of roughly 160,000 clones in the sample, more than 80% are singletons; the top ten hold 6.9%. The chain carries TRBV4-1 and TRBJ1-2, with 8 bases matching TRBD1. The specimen was peripheral blood, collected on day 0 of AZD1222 vaccination. The receptor comes from an adult in good health. CDR3 sequence reads: CASSQSGQGPGYTF. The CDR3 DNA sequence: TGCGCCAGCAGCCAATCAGGACAGGGCCCTGGCTACACCTTC.